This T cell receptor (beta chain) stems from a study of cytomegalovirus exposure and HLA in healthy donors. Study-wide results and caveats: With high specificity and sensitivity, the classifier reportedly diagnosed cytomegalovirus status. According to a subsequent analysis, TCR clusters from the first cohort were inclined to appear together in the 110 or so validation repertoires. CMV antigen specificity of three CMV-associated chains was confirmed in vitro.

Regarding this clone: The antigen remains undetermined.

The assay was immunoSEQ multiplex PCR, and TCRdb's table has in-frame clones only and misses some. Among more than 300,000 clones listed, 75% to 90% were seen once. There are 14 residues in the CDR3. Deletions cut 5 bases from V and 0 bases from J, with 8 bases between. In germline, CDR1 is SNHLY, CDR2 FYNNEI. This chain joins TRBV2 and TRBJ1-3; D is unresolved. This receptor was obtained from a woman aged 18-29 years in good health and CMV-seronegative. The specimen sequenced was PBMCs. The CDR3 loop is CASSSGYSGNTIYF. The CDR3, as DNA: TGTGCCAGCAGTTCAGGCTACTCTGGAAACACCATATATTTT.